This is a list of T cell receptor beta chains from one sample in a study of cytotoxic CD8 clonotypes in ibrutinib-treated CLL. The protocol was immunoSEQ multiplex PCR, while the TCRdb copy is restricted to in-frame clones and leaves out a portion. The sample includes about 160,000 clones, about 84% seen only once; the top ten take 3.5% to 5.5%. Specimen: PBMCs, collected after 24 months of ibrutinib treatment. These receptors were obtained from a human donor with chronic lymphocytic leukemia. Both conserved end residues are part of each CDR3.

J gene	V gene	CDR3 protein
TRBJ2-2	TRBV1	CTSIPGLPNTGELFF
TRBJ1-2	TRBV19	CASSIAEGYGYTF
TRBJ1-3	TRBV6-1	CASSEGRQISGNTIYF
TRBJ1-5	TRBV19	CASSNRVLSNQPQHF
TRBJ2-3	TRBV5-1	CASSHTGIDTQYF
TRBJ2-5	TRBV5-4	CASSEAGGRETQYF
TRBJ2-1	TRBV18	CASSPGTGDNEQFF
TRBJ2-1	TRBV6-1	CASTTGYSYNEQFF
TRBJ2-7	TRBV11-3	CASSLAGISYEQYF
TRBJ2-3	TRBV27	CASSLWGHTQYF